This T cell receptor (beta chain) was retrieved from a study of blood T cell repertoires in COVID-19. Overall study: The samples span acute and convalescent COVID-19 from the United States, Italy and Spain. Sources were T cells, B-cell-depleted T cells, or PBMCs; the material itself was cDNA or gDNA.

The sample holds a few counts of this clone. This CDR3 is 12 amino acids long. Trimming shortened V by 7 bases and J by 8 bases, and 17 bases separated the two germline ends. Germline lookup yields CDR1 SQVTM and CDR2 ANQGSEA. Original analysis: For nucleated cells, counts were estimated from reference gene primer amplification. Only in-frame clones appear in the TCRdb table, and some are missing; sequencing was by immunoSEQ multiplex PCR. The V and J calls and the clone size are those of that table, but D and trimming were determined from the DNA. The sample lists about 60,000 clones; about 75% were seen once.

The rearrangement links TRBV29-1 to TRBJ1-1; no clear D. The TCR sequence derives from a man aged 50-59 years with active or convalescent COVID-19. The sequenced sample was peripheral blood. CDR3 loop: CSARRAAPEAFF. The CDR3 DNA reads TGCAGCGCTCGGCGGGCAGCTCCAGAAGCTTTCTTT.